This T cell receptor (beta chain) was captured in a study of read filtering for tumor transcriptome and immune sequencing. Study at large: DNase treatment preceded whole-transcriptome library preparation. General observations from the study: Approximately 80% of IR-seq clonotypes had one read, totaling approximately 3.3% of reads; RNA-seq: about 74% and 41%.

This clonotype was counted many times. Antigen unknown. CDR1 and CDR2 from the germline V gene are MNHEY and SVGAGI. This CDR3 has 12 residues. Trimming pared 0 bases from V and 8 bases from J, leaving 4 bases between. The library was built from about 400 ng RNA with molecular barcoded adaptors for alpha/delta and beta/gamma chains. In TCRdb, the reads were re-called with MiXCR into one record per CDR3 protein. This repertoire shows fewer than 25,000 distinct CDR3 sequences, 20% to 25% found once; its top ten account for about a sixth. This sequence was found in a donor at least 40 years old with multiple myeloma. Sequenced: a population of CD138-negative cells sorted from bone marrow. V usage is TRBV6-5 and J usage is TRBJ2-2; D is unclear. The CDR3 here is CASSYSGGELFF. The DNA of the CDR3 is TGTGCCAGCAGTTACTCGGGGGGGGAGCTGTTTTTT.